These T cell receptor beta chains were read from a single sample in a study of cytomegalovirus exposure and HLA in healthy donors. The table came from immunoSEQ multiplex PCR; TCRdb's copy has only in-frame clones and leaves some out. The sample has around 150,000 clones; just under 65% are singletons. The material sequenced was PBMCs. All receptors come from a woman aged 55-69 years in good health and CMV-seropositive. Both conserved end residues are part of each CDR3. D genes are given only for firm matches. Some rows mark clone size as missing; the rest say once, few, many or name a class of expanded clone.

TRBD1,TRBJ2-2,TRBV5-1,few,TGCGCCAGCTCTAGACAGGGGGATACCGGGGAGCTGTTTTTT,CASSRQGDTGELFF
TRBD2,TRBJ2-3,TRBV4-1,NA,TGCGCCAGCAGCCAAACCGGGACTAGTGAGTATTTT,CASSQTGTSEYF
TRBD1,TRBJ1-1,TRBV19,few,TGTGCCAGTAGTCCCCGGGACAGGTCCAAGAACACTGAAGCTTTCTTT,CASSPRDRSKNTEAFF
NA,TRBJ1-1,TRBV4-1,many,TGCGCCAGCAGCCAAGTCCCTGGACAACTAAACACTGAAGCTTTCTTT,CASSQVPGQLNTEAFF
TRBD1,TRBJ2-7,TRBV27,NA,TGTGCCAGCAGCGACAGGGGCCAATCCTACGAGCAGTACTTC,CASSDRGQSYEQYF
TRBD2,TRBJ2-6,TRBV7-3,NA,TGTGCCAGCAGCCCCTTAGCGGGAACTGGGGCCAACGTCCTGACTTTC,CASSPLAGTGANVLTF
NA,TRBJ1-1,TRBV5-6,few,TGTGCCAGCAGCGTGGGACAATTGAACACTGAAGCTTTCTTT,CASSVGQLNTEAFF
NA,TRBJ2-1,TRBV11-1,NA,TGTGCCAGCAGCTTGGAGGGAGTAGGGTCCTACAATGAGCAGTTCTTC,CASSLEGVGSYNEQFF
TRBD2,TRBJ2-1,TRBV28,NA,TGTGCCAGCAGTTTCCCGCCGGGACTAGCGGGAGGGAACAATGAGCAGTTCTTC,CASSFPPGLAGGNNEQFF
NA,TRBJ1-1,TRBV28,NA,TGTGCCAGCAGTAATGCAGGCAGGGGGAACACTGAAGCTTTCTTT,CASSNAGRGNTEAFF
TRBD1,TRBJ2-7,TRBV6-5,NA,TGTGCCAGCAGATCACCCGACAGGGGCTACGAGCAGTACTTC,CASRSPDRGYEQYF
TRBD2,TRBJ2-1,TRBV10-3,few,TGTGCCATCAGAGCCCTAGCGGGAGTAAATGAGCAGTTCTTC,CAIRALAGVNEQFF
TRBD1,TRBJ2-7,TRBV28,NA,TGTGCCAGCAGTTTAGCGGGACAGGGATACGAGCAGTACTTC,CASSLAGQGYEQYF
NA,TRBJ2-7,TRBV4-3,few,TGCGCCAGCAGCCAAGATTTGGGCCCCTACGAGCAGTACTTC,CASSQDLGPYEQYF
NA,TRBJ1-1,TRBV11-2,few,TGTGCCAGCAGCTTCCGGGTCACTGAAGCTTTCTTT,CASSFRVTEAFF
NA,TRBJ1-1,TRBV2,few,TGTGCCAGCAGGCCTACAGGGTTCGCTGACACTGAAGCTTTCTTT,CASRPTGFADTEAFF
TRBD1,TRBJ2-7,TRBV7-2,NA,TGTGCCAGCAGCTACAGACAGGGGCCAATAGGATACGAGCAGTACTTC,CASSYRQGPIGYEQYF
TRBD2,TRBJ2-1,TRBV5-6,once,TGTGCCAGCAGCTTCATAGCTAGCGGGCTTCTATACAATGAGCAGTTCTTC,CASSFIASGLLYNEQFF
NA,TRBJ2-6,TRBV7-9,NA,TGTGCCAGCACCATGTCCCAGGGTAGGGCCAACGTCCTGACTTTC,CASTMSQGRANVLTF
TRBD2,TRBJ2-4,TRBV6-5,few,TGTGCCAGCAGAAGAACCGGGACTAGCGGCGACATTCAGTACTTC,CASRRTGTSGDIQYF
NA,TRBJ2-2,TRBV6-6,few,TGTGCCAGCAGTTACTCCGCAGGGGGGCCTACCGGGGAGCTGTTTTTT,CASSYSAGGPTGELFF
TRBD2,TRBJ2-1,TRBV9,NA,TGTGCCAGCAGCGTAGCACTAGCGGGCAATGAGCAGTTCTTC,CASSVALAGNEQFF
TRBD2,TRBJ2-1,TRBV5-6,NA,TGTGCCAGCAGCTTCTCGACTAGCGGGGTTTACAATGAGCAGTTCTTC,CASSFSTSGVYNEQFF
TRBD1,TRBJ2-5,TRBV4-3,NA,TGCGCCAGCAGCCAAGATGCCAGGGGGCGAGAGACCCAGTACTTC,CASSQDARGRETQYF
NA,TRBJ2-7,TRBV19,NA,TGTGCCACAAAGAAAGGGGTTAGCGGAAGCTACGAGCAGTACTTC,CATKKGVSGSYEQYF
TRBD2,TRBJ2-7,TRBV28,NA,TGTGCCAGCAGCCTAGCGGGAGGGCCAAGCGAGCAGTACTTC,CASSLAGGPSEQYF
NA,TRBJ2-7,TRBV18,NA,TGTGCCAGCTCACCCCCCGGGTGGGTGCCATGGTCAGAGCAGTACTTC,CASSPPGWVPWSEQYF
NA,TRBJ2-2,TRBV7-6,NA,TGTGCCAGCAGCCTGCAAACACCGAACACCGGGGAGCTGTTTTTT,CASSLQTPNTGELFF
NA,TRBJ1-4,TRBV28,NA,TGTGCCAGCAGAGACCCGGGTAATGAAAAACTGTTTTTT,CASRDPGNEKLFF
TRBD2,TRBJ2-3,TRBV7-3,few,TGTGCCAGCAGCTTAAATAGCGGGACTAGCACAGATACGCAGTATTTT,CASSLNSGTSTDTQYF
NA,TRBJ2-7,TRBV28,NA,TGTGCCAGCAGCCCTGGCCCATCCTACGAGCAGTACTTC,CASSPGPSYEQYF
NA,TRBJ1-2,TRBV7-3,NA,TGTGCCAGCAGCTTAATTCCCCTATCGGGCTACACCTTC,CASSLIPLSGYTF
TRBD1,TRBJ2-7,TRBV9,NA,TGTGCCAGCAGCTCTGCTGCGGGACAGGGACTCTACGAGCAGTACTTC,CASSSAAGQGLYEQYF
NA,TRBJ2-7,TRBV19,NA,TGTGCCAGTAGTATAGGGGCAGATTCCTACGAGCAGTACTTC,CASSIGADSYEQYF
NA,TRBJ2-1,TRBV7-3,NA,TGTGCCAGCAGCTTAAAACAGGGAAGTGATGAGCAGTTCTTC,CASSLKQGSDEQFF
NA,TRBJ2-7,TRBV2,few,TGTGCCAGCAGGGGGGGTGTATCGAGCTCCTACGAGCAGTACTTC,CASRGGVSSSYEQYF
TRBD1,TRBJ2-7,TRBV4-2,NA,TGTGCCAGCAGCCCAAGCCGTTGGGACAGCTCCTACGAGCAGTACTTC,CASSPSRWDSSYEQYF
TRBD1,TRBJ1-5,TRBV6-4,NA,TGTGCCAGCAGTGTTAGACAGGGAGGCAATCAGCCCCAGCATTTT,CASSVRQGGNQPQHF
TRBD2,TRBJ2-3,TRBV11-2,NA,TGTGCCAGCAGCTTGAGGACTAGCGGGAGGGCCGGCACAGATACGCAGTATTTT,CASSLRTSGRAGTDTQYF
NA,TRBJ1-2,TRBV30,few,TGTGCCTTTAGGGGGGGACACTACTATGGCTACACCTTC,CAFRGGHYYGYTF
TRBD1,TRBJ1-6,TRBV5-6,few,TGTGCCAGCAGCCGGGGGGACAGGGAGGACCACTTT,CASSRGDREDHF
TRBD1,TRBJ2-4,TRBV28,NA,TGTGCCAGCAACCGAGAAGGGGGCGCGGACATTCAGTACTTC,CASNREGGADIQYF
TRBD2,TRBJ2-1,TRBV11-3,NA,TGTGCCAGCAGCTTAAATCTTGCGGGAGTCTACAATGAGCAGTTCTTC,CASSLNLAGVYNEQFF
TRBD1,TRBJ2-1,TRBV29-1,few,TGCAGCGTTACAGGGGCCCCCTACAATGAGCAGTTCTTC,CSVTGAPYNEQFF
NA,TRBJ2-3,TRBV2,NA,TGTGCCAGCAGCCAAGAGCGGTTTAGCACAGATACGCAGTATTTT,CASSQERFSTDTQYF
NA,TRBJ1-2,TRBV4-3,NA,TGCGCCAGCAGCCAAGAGGGCCAGTCCTATGGCTACACCTTC,CASSQEGQSYGYTF
TRBD2,TRBJ2-7,TRBV11-2,NA,TGTGCCAGCAGCTTAGATCAACTAGCGGGCTACGAGCAGTACTTC,CASSLDQLAGYEQYF
NA,TRBJ1-5,TRBV9,NA,TGTGCCAGCAGCGTAGACTCAGGCGGCAATCAGCCCCAGCATTTT,CASSVDSGGNQPQHF
TRBD1,TRBJ2-1,TRBV6-5,NA,TGTGCCAGCAGTCAGGACAGGGTTTGGCGGGATGAGCAGTTCTTC,CASSQDRVWRDEQFF
TRBD1,TRBJ1-2,TRBV7-2,NA,TGTGCCAGCAGCTTCTGGGACAGGGTCCGCGGCTACACCTTC,CASSFWDRVRGYTF
TRBD2,TRBJ2-1,TRBV19,few,TGTGCCAGTAATCGAGCGGGAGGACAAAATGAGCAGTTCTTC,CASNRAGGQNEQFF
NA,TRBJ2-7,TRBV10-3,NA,TGTGCCATCAGCCCAGGGGGGTACGAGCAGTACTTC,CAISPGGYEQYF
TRBD1,TRBJ1-1,TRBV4-2,few,TGTGCCAGCAGCCAAGAGGGGACAGGGGGCCTAGAGACTGAAGCTTTCTTT,CASSQEGTGGLETEAFF
NA,TRBJ1-2,TRBV19,few,TGTGCCAGTAGTATAACGACAGGTGGGGCTAATGGCTACACCTTC,CASSITTGGANGYTF
TRBD2,TRBJ2-3,TRBV9,NA,TGTGCCAGCAGCGTAGTAGCGGGAGGCGGCACAGATACGCAGTATTTT,CASSVVAGGGTDTQYF
TRBD1,TRBJ1-1,TRBV28,NA,TGTGCCAGCAGAGGGGGGACAGGGTTTATGAACACTGAAGCTTTCTTT,CASRGGTGFMNTEAFF
TRBD1,TRBJ1-6,TRBV4-3,NA,TGCGCCAGCAGCCACAGGGGGCATGGGGATTCACCCCTCCACTTT,CASSHRGHGDSPLHF
NA,TRBJ1-5,TRBV28,NA,TGTGCCAGCAGTTTTAGGCCAGGGCGGGATGGCAATCAGCCCCAGCATTTT,CASSFRPGRDGNQPQHF
TRBD2,TRBJ2-1,TRBV28,NA,TGTGCCAGCAGCCAACTGGGACTAGCGCTTAGCTCCTACAATGAGCAGTTCTTC,CASSQLGLALSSYNEQFF